The following is a T cell receptor beta chain sequence with its context. Its antigen is still unknown. No quality values exist for individual bases; no much larger clone is one base distant. To prepare the library, the immunoSEQ multiplex PCR assay was applied. A mixture of 60 forward primers for TCR Vbeta segments and 13 reverse primers for TCR Jbeta segments was used in the multiplex PCR. Amplification of the CDR3 region of rearranged TCR beta genes was performed with a multiplex PCR assay on genomic DNA. The amplified TCR beta libraries were sequenced on the Illumina HiSeq System as 87-base-pair reads. From the authors' description of their analysis: In a later analysis, tens of millions of unique TCR beta chains were counted across the approximately 640 repertoires, and around 10 million of these chains were shared by at least two donors. To remove PCR and sequencing errors, raw reads were error-corrected and collapsed into unique sequences using a nearest-neighbor algorithm that merged closely related sequences. Alignment of CDR3 sequences to IMGT reference sequences was used to assign V, D and J gene segments. For a sequence to be retained, a match of at least six nucleotides was required to both a V gene segment and a J gene segment. A rearrangement was called productive if the CDR3 had no stop codons and remained in frame with V and J, and every other rearrangement was called non-productive. Following IMGT convention, CDR3 was defined as the stretch from the second conserved V-encoded cysteine to the conserved J-encoded phenylalanine. In an earlier analysis of roughly 610 of the donors, sequences lacking an unambiguous match to a single V gene segment were excluded. An earlier analysis of approximately 590 of the donors classified V segments as functional when productive rearrangements were above 56.7% and as segregating when the standard deviation between donors was above 5%. A statistical classification framework was developed to diagnose cytomegalovirus status using the catalog of TCR beta chain sequences. A later analysis assigned V and J genes by comparing TCR nucleotide sequences with IMGT/GENE-DB human TR gene sequences. A later analysis assigned CDR3 sequences and most-parsimonious VDJ recombination scenarios with the TCRdist pipeline. In a later analysis, every TCR beta chain was defined by the combination of its CDR3 amino acid sequence and its V-gene family, and reads without a unique V-gene family were dropped. In a later analysis, several hundred highly shared, low-generation-probability nucleotide sequences were removed to address suspected cross-contamination and a sequencing artifact. For each public chain, a later analysis derived a clonal expansion index from normalized ranks of inferred template counts within each repertoire. Generation probabilities in a later analysis came from a VDJ recombination model fitted to out-of-frame rearrangements, and those results were checked against IGoR. Hypergeometric tests were used in a later analysis to score TCR-TCR, TCR-HLA and TCR-CMV co-occurrence, with a repertoire-size bias correction applied to the TCR pairs. False discovery rates were estimated in a later analysis by permuting HLA or CMV assignments 20 times. In a later analysis, co-occurring TCRs were grouped with DBSCAN, and TCRdist sequence similarity was added when clustering was performed within HLA-allele-positive subsets. For co-occurrence clustering, repertoires with fewer than 30,000 or more than 120,000 public chains were excluded, along with 4 to 6 repertoires with anomalous nucleotide sharing. The clones in this table, taken by TCRdb from immuneACCESS, are in-frame only. Not every clone is retained; where verified, under half of the shortfall comes from an unresolved V gene, and the cause of the rest is unknown. The V and J calls and clone size were taken over from that table, and D and trimming were inferred from the DNA. A total of roughly 150,000 clones appear in this sample, 70% to 80% of them only once. 2% to 2.5% of the sample lies in the top ten.

The cohort was made up of approximately 670 healthy bone marrow donors. At the time of sampling, all cohort members were nominally healthy, though unrecorded immune exposures were likely present. The donor tested CMV seronegative, placing the donor among the 350 to 400 seronegative members of the cohort. A peripheral blood sample was collected from each donor, and TCR beta sequencing was performed on peripheral blood mononuclear cells. The Qiagen DNeasy Blood Extraction Kit was used to extract genomic DNA from the blood cell samples. These data come from a study of cytomegalovirus exposure and HLA in healthy donors (TCRdb year 2017). In terms of the full investigation: According to an earlier analysis of a few hundred of the donors, 150 million to 200 million T cells yielded approximately 120 million unique TCR beta sequences and approximately 300 Gb of sequence data. Roughly 300 gigabases of sequencing data and approximately 84 million unique TCR sequences were included in an early release covering several hundred HLA-typed donors. Of the 350 to 450 genotyped donors, over 65% fell in the genetic ancestry cluster associated with self-reported Caucasian donors. The aim of the study was to test whether cataloging public T cell receptors could identify signatures of past pathogen exposure. The study used immunosequencing to profile the T cell repertoires of some 600 subjects and linked those repertoires to cytomegalovirus serostatus. A separate validation cohort of some 130 different subjects was used in addition to the roughly 670-subject first cohort. To predict cytomegalovirus infection status, the study brought together high-throughput TCR immunosequencing, statistical association of individual TCRs with disease status, and machine learning. A later analysis re-analyzed previously published TCR beta repertoires from 500 to 700 donors and added high-resolution HLA genotyping to study TCR occurrence patterns. Rather than using new phenotypic data, the later analysis identified candidate immune exposures from TCR beta sequences and from how often those sequences occurred across donors. To decide whether each TCR beta V gene segment behaved as functional or pseudogenic, an earlier analysis of fewer than 750 of the donors relied on high-throughput TCR beta sequencing. Donor age, sex, ethnicity and CMV serostatus were compiled together with the repertoire data. Genome-wide SNP genotypes for about 55% of the 666 donors were used in a later genetic analysis, which treated that subset as a discovery cohort. Every repertoire in the discovery cohort had been generated on one and the same sequencing platform. Class I and class II HLA loci were covered by the typing at four-digit resolution. Typing coverage differed by locus: A, B, C, DRB1 and DQB1 were typed in about 620-640 donors, DQA1 in 522, DPA1 in 600 to 610, and DPB1 in around 440. Roughly 5 DR-DQ haplotypes were handled as single units for association and clustering, since linkage in the cohort was strong. Across approximately 400 genotyped donors of the cohort, an average of roughly 200,000 unique TCR beta nucleotide sequences per donor were sequenced, and 15% to 20% of those sequences were non-productive.

Study-level results and caveats: In both the original and validation cohorts, the classifier was reported to diagnose cytomegalovirus status with high specificity and sensitivity. Some IMGT-functional V segments, including TRBV6-2 and TRBV6-3, could not be distinguished by the 87-base-pair reads and were therefore excluded. In an earlier analysis of fewer than 750 of the donors, most TCR beta V segments were observed in productive rearrangements about 87% or about 30% of the time, broadly matching IMGT annotations. Assigning TCR associations to individual alleles was difficult when HLA alleles, especially DR and DQ, strongly co-occurred. A total of 150 or so TCR beta chains were listed by the study as associated with cytomegalovirus. A later genetic analysis reported fewer N-insertions in productive TCRs among donors in an Asian-associated ancestry cluster than the roughly 720-donor mean. A further reported finding was that TCR beta sequences accurately predicted the HLA-A and HLA-B alleles for most subjects in the first cohort. According to the authors, the approach could potentially be generalized to other disease states and immunological phenotypes. A few of the identified cytomegalovirus-associated TCR beta chains were confirmed in vitro to be specific for cytomegalovirus antigens. A group of highly shared sequence variants was considered likely to be a technical artifact of the sequencing pipeline. In this cohort, only TCR beta chains were sequenced, and detectable features were limited by the absence of alpha or paired-chain data. A later analysis found that most CMV-associated TCR beta chains appeared HLA-restricted, with HLA associations seemingly driven largely by CMV exposure. In a later genetic analysis, a missense DCLRE1C variant was associated with V-gene and J-gene trimming of TCR beta chains, and the association was replicated in an independent cohort. A later analysis found that TCR association rates varied across HLA loci, with DRB1 alleles showing the most associated TCRs and HLA-C alleles the fewest. The earlier analysis of around 600 of the donors excluded approximately 17 rarely observed V segments, including chromosome 9 orphons, because counts were too low. Across donors, most TCR sequences were observed very rarely, whereas some public TCRs were present in many individuals. At a false discovery rate of 0.05, a later analysis linked under 20,000 TCR beta sequences to specific HLA alleles. Presence/absence analyses assumed roughly uniform sequencing depth across donors, an assumption that may not hold. In a later analysis, HLA-associated TCR beta chains were found to be more clonally expanded and to have lower generation probabilities than equally common non-associated chains. Correlated functional status among segregating V segments might reflect linkage disequilibrium, but an unknown experimental factor could not be ruled out. CMV serostatus was the only immune exposure information available for the cohort. A later analysis reported that several top co-occurrence clusters appeared linked to parvovirus B19, influenza, CMV and Epstein-Barr virus. HLA typing was unavailable for some donors at each locus, so association tests used only the typed subset.

V and J are truncated by 2 bases and 7 bases respectively, leaving an intervening sequence of 9 bases. The germline V gene (reference sequence) provides CDR1 GTSNPN and CDR2 SVGIG. The CDR3, cysteine through phenylalanine, is 11 amino acids long. Only the CDR3 region is kept as DNA, spanning 33 bases read in frame from base 1. Sequencing was carried out using PBMCs. This TCR derives from a man aged 30 to 39 in good health and CMV-seronegative. The sequence is built from TRBV30 and TRBJ2-7; confidence is insufficient to name the D gene. The CDR3 reads CAWSPGREQYF. The bases are TGTGCCTGGAGTCCTGGTCGGGAGCAGTACTTC.